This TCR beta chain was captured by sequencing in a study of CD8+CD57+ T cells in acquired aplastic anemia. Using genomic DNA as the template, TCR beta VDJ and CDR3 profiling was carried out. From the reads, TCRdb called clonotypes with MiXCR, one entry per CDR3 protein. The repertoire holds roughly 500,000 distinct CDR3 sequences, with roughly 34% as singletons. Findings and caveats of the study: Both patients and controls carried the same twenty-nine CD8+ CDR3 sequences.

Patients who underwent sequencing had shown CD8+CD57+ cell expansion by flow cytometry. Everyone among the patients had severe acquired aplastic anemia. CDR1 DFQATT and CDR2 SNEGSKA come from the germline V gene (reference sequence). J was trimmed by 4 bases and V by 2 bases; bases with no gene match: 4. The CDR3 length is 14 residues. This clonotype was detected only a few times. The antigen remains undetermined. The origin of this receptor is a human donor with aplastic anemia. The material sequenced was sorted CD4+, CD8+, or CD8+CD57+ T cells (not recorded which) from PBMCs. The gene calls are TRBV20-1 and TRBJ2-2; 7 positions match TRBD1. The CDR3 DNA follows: TGCAGTGCTAGACAGGGGGTCTTCACCGGGGAGCTGTTTTTT. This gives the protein CSARQGVFTGELFF.